This T cell receptor (beta chain) was recovered during a study of OX40 agonist ivuxolimab in advanced cancers. CDR1 is SGDLS, CDR2 YYNGEE, per germline. Trimming removed 0 bases from V and 9 bases from J; junction bases left unmatched: 7. The CDR3 runs to 14 residues. TCRdb's copy holds only in-frame clones and misses some; the assay was immunoSEQ multiplex PCR. Here the sample spans more than 45,000 clones, around nine tenths being singletons. This clone rates as medium-sized. The rearrangement links TRBV9 to TRBJ1-1; TRBD1 matches at 8 bases. This specimen consisted of CD4+ or CD8+ T cells sorted from blood, obtained in a trial of the OX40 agonist ivuxolimab. This receptor was identified in an adult with an advanced solid tumor such as melanoma, head and neck, liver or kidney cancer. Written as DNA, the CDR3 is TGTGCCAGCAGCGTAGAGGAGGGCAGGGGGCAAGCTTTCTTT. It encodes CASSVEEGRGQAFF. Together with reference TRBV9 and TRBJ1-1, the CDR3 gives the full variable domain: DSGVTQTPKHLITATGQRVTLRCSPRSGDLSVYWYQQSLDQGLQFLIQYYNGEERAKGNILERFSAQQFPDLHSELNLSSLELGDSALYFCASSVEEGRGQAFFGQGTRLTVV.